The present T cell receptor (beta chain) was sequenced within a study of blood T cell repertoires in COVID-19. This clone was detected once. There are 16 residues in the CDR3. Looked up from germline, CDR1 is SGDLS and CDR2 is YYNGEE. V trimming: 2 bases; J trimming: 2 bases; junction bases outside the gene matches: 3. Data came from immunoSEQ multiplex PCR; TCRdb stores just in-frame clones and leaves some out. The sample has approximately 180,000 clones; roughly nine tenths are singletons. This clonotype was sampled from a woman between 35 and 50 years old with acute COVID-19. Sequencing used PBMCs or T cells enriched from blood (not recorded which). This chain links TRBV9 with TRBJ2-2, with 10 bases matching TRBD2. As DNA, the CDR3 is TGTGCCAGCAGCGTTGTAGCGGGGGGCAACACCGGGGAGCTGTTTTTT. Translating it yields CASSVVAGGNTGELFF.